This TCR beta chain came from a study of T cells in Graves' hyperthyroidism and ophthalmopathy. This clonotype was picked up many times. Using RNA transcripts as the source, TCR beta CDR3 regions were amplified. Primed by the HTBI set, a first-round RT-PCR was run on the TCR CDR3. Using its own MiXCR run on the multiplex PCR reads, TCRdb lists one record per CDR3 protein. The table has fewer than 700,000 distinct CDR3 sequences, approximately 17% seen once. CDR3 length: 15 residues. From germline, CDR1 is SEHNR and CDR2 FQNEAQ (reference sequence). Deletions cut 3 bases from V and 0 bases from J, with 10 bases between.

Sequencing was done on a sample of blood. The receptor was derived from a woman younger than 35 with Graves' ophthalmopathy. The rearrangement joins TRBV7-9 to TRBJ2-3; tentatively, D is TRBD2 (5 bases). CDR3 DNA sequence: TGTGCCAGCAGCTTGGCGGGTGCTAGCACAGATACGCAGTATTTT. It is translated as CASSLAGASTDTQYF.